This TCR beta chain was sequenced in a study of beta chain features in type 1 diabetes. The sequenced template was cDNA made from the entire isolated RNA. TCRdb's copy holds only in-frame clones and misses some; the assay was immunoSEQ multiplex PCR. Of 15,000 to 20,000 clones in the sample, around 50% were seen once. V dropped 6 bases and J dropped 3 bases, with 12 bases sitting between them. This CDR3 has 14 amino acids. The germline CDR1 and CDR2 sequences are LNHDA and SQIVND (reference sequence). This receptor was obtained from a man between 18 and 35 years old in good health. The chain employs TRBV19 and TRBJ1-5; maybe TRBD1 (6 bases). Sequencing was carried out using stem cell memory CD4+ T cells from blood. The CDR3, as DNA: TGTGCCAGTAGATCTGGGACAATCAATCAGCCCCAGCATTTT. This sequence encodes CASRSGTINQPQHF.